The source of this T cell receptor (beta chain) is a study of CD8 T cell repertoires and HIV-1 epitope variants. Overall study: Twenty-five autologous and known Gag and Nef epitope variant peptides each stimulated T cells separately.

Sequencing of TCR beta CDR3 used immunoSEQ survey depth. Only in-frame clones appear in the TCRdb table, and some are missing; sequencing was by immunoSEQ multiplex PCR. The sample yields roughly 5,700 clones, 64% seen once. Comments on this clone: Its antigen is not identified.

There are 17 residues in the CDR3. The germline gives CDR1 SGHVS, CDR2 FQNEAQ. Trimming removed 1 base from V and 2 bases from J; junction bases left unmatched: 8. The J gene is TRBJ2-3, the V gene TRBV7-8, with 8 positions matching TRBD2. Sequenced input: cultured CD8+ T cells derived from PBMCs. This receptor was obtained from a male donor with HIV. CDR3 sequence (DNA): TGTGCCAGCAGCTTAGGTTACGCGGGGGGTCCCACAGATACGCAGTATTTT. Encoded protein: CASSLGYAGGPTDTQYF. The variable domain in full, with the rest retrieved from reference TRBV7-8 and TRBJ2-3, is GAGVSQSPRYKVAKRGQDVALRCDPISGHVSLFWYQQALGQGPEFLTYFQNEAQLDKSGLPSDRFFAERPEGSVSTLKIQRTQQEDSAVYLCASSLGYAGGPTDTQYFGPGTRLTVL.